This T cell receptor (beta chain) was recorded in a study of T cells in Graves' hyperthyroidism and ophthalmopathy. Study-wide points: Ophthalmopathy was distinguished from stable hyperthyroidism by 13 V-J signatures. Peripheral blood also featured most of the thyroid clonotypes expanded above 0.001.

With respect to this clonotype: Its target is unknown.

Amplification yielded TCR beta CDR3 regions, with RNA transcripts as the source. With the HTBI primer set, the TCR CDR3 went through a first round of RT-PCR. TCRdb re-analysed the multiplex PCR reads in MiXCR, keeping a single row per CDR3 protein. The repertoire holds around 600,000 distinct CDR3 sequences, with roughly 46% as singletons. Germline assignment: CDR1 SNHLY and CDR2 FYNNEI. The CDR3 loop spans 12 amino acids. Deletions cut 7 bases from V and 10 bases from J, with 13 bases between. Material for sequencing was peripheral blood or thyroid tissue (not recorded which). The receptor was derived from an adult man with Graves' disease, either hyperthyroidism or ophthalmopathy (not recorded which). J is TRBJ1-4 and V is TRBV2; possibly TRBD1 for D (6 bases). CDR3: CASIEGGGKLFF. CDR3 DNA: TGTGCCAGCATTGAGGGAGGGGGAAAACTGTTTTTT.